These 30 T cell receptor beta chains came from one sample sequenced in a study of cytomegalovirus exposure and HLA in healthy donors. Only in-frame clones appear in the TCRdb table, and some are missing; sequencing was by immunoSEQ multiplex PCR. The sample has 300,000 to 400,000 clones; around 90% are singletons. Sequenced material: PBMCs. These receptors all stem from a man in his thirties or forties in good health and CMV-seronegative.

This chain joins TRBV7-9 and TRBJ1-2; 7 bases agree with TRBD1. Germline values: CDR1 SEHNR, CDR2 FQNEAQ (reference sequence). There are 14 residues in the CDR3. Trimming cost V 5 bases and J 2 bases; bases outside gene matches: 5. CDR3 nucleotides: TGTGCCAGCAGCAGGGACAGAGCAAACTATGGCTACACCTTC. It translates to CASSRDRANYGYTF.

The chain joins TRBV5-1 to TRBJ2-3; 9 bases align to TRBD2. V trimming: 4 bases; J trimming: 2 bases; junction bases outside the gene matches: 8. Per the germline V gene, CDR1 is SGHRS and CDR2 is YFSETQ. CDR3 length: 16 amino acids. This CDR3 reads CASSLQAGGHTDTQYF. The CDR3 coding sequence is TGCGCCAGCAGCCTCCAAGCGGGGGGCCACACAGATACGCAGTATTTT.

This clone has more than one count but fewer than ten. The CDR3 loop is CASSYLRQSSYEQYF. The CDR3 nucleotides read TGTGCCAGCAGTTACCTAAGACAGTCGTCCTACGAGCAGTACTTC. This rearrangement joins TRBV6-5 to TRBJ2-7, with D tentatively TRBD1 (5 bases). The CDR3 covers 15 residues. Trimming removed 2 bases at V and 1 base at J, with 12 bases between. From germline, CDR1 is MNHEY and CDR2 SVGAGI.

This chain uses TRBV19 with TRBJ2-5; TRBD1 is a possible D gene (5 bases). This CDR3 is 13 amino acids long. The germline gives CDR1 LNHDA, CDR2 SQIVND (reference sequence). The germline V and J ends were trimmed by 6 bases and 2 bases, with 10 bases remaining between them. CDR3 sequence reads: CASRKRQQETQYF. The CDR3 DNA reads TGTGCCAGTAGGAAAAGACAGCAAGAGACCCAGTACTTC.

The chain combines TRBV11-2 with TRBJ2-2; 7 bases align to TRBD2. This CDR3 is built from 15 residues. Per germline, CDR1 SGHAT and CDR2 FQNNGV. J was trimmed by 4 bases and V by 5 bases; bases with no gene match: 7. The CDR3 reads CASSRGLAGTGELFF. CDR3 sequence (DNA): TGTGCCAGCAGCCGGGGATTAGCGGGCACCGGGGAGCTGTTTTTT.

This clone was seen only a few times. The J gene is TRBJ2-7, the V gene TRBV5-4; 11 bases map to TRBD2. V lost 3 bases to trimming and J lost 3 bases; unmatched junction nucleotides: 5. From germline, CDR1 is SGHNT and CDR2 YYREEE (reference sequence). The CDR3 is 15 amino acids. The CDR3 spells CASSYPSGGIYEQYF. CDR3 sequence (DNA): TGTGCCAGCAGCTATCCTAGCGGGGGGATCTACGAGCAGTACTTC.

This chain uses TRBV6-5 with TRBJ2-7, with a weak D call TRBD2 (5 bases). V lost 7 bases and J lost 5, with 21 bases in between. The germline V gene encodes CDR1 MNHEY and CDR2 SVGAGI. This CDR3 has 15 residues. The CDR3 nucleotides read TGTGCCAGCACCCTACCCGGCGACTATGGTAACGAGCAGTACTTC. It encodes CASTLPGDYGNEQYF.

The V gene is TRBV11-2, the J gene TRBJ1-1; 11 bases fit TRBD1. The junction had 6 bases not matched to a gene; V was cut back by 4 bases and J by 11 bases. The CDR3 covers 13 residues. From germline, CDR1 is SGHAT and CDR2 FQNNGV. The CDR3 region is CASSWTGGDGAFF. DNA for the CDR3: TGTGCCAGCAGCTGGACAGGGGGCGATGGGGCTTTCTTT.

The J gene is TRBJ2-5, the V gene TRBV10-1, with D tentatively TRBD2 (6 bases). The CDR3 totals 13 residues. The germline gives CDR1 WNHNN, CDR2 SYGVQD (reference sequence). Trimming took 4 bases from V and 5 from J, leaving 11 bases between them. CDR3 bases: TGCGCCAGCAGTGGGGGGAGGCGGGAGACCCAGTACTTC. As protein: CASSGGRRETQYF.

This clone was detected once. Other DNA sequences in the same sample also yield this CDR3. The chain uses TRBV19 and TRBJ2-7; TRBD1 matches 7 bases. The junction had 6 bases not matched to a gene; V was cut back by 3 bases and J by 4 bases. The length of the CDR3 is 14 residues. The V gene's germline CDR1 is LNHDA and CDR2 SQIVND (reference sequence). The CDR3 loop reads CASSIGDRVYEQYF. The DNA of the CDR3 is TGTGCCAGTAGTATTGGTGACAGGGTATACGAGCAGTACTTC.

The V gene is TRBV5-5, the J gene TRBJ2-7; D unresolved. The CDR3 covers 13 residues. Germline assignment: CDR1 SGHKS and CDR2 YYEKEE (reference sequence). V lost 7 bases and J lost 2, with 13 bases in between. CDR3: CASSKQPTYEQYF. For the CDR3, the DNA is TGTGCCAGCTCGAAACAGCCCACCTACGAGCAGTACTTC.

The chain has TRBV4-1 and TRBJ2-2, with 9 bases fitting TRBD1. This CDR3 region has 16 residues. Germline V gives CDR1 MGHRA, CDR2 YSYEKL. Trimming cost V 0 bases and J 7 bases; bases outside gene matches: 6. CDR3 in amino acids: CASSQEGTGLNGELFF. The CDR3 DNA is TGCGCCAGCAGCCAAGAAGGGACAGGGTTGAACGGGGAGCTGTTTTTT.

This clone was found once. This rearrangement joins TRBV27 to TRBJ2-6; 11 bases are a match to TRBD1. Germline V gene lookup returns CDR1 MNHEY and CDR2 SMNVEV (reference sequence). Trimming removed 3 bases from V and 4 bases from J; junction bases left unmatched: 5. The CDR3 has 17 amino acids. CDR3 protein: CASSFGTGGAGANVLTF. The CDR3 DNA is TGTGCCAGCAGTTTCGGGACAGGGGGAGCCGGGGCCAACGTCCTGACTTTC.

This chain uses TRBV19 with TRBJ1-2; TRBD1 matches at 7 bases. This CDR3 region has 14 residues. From germline, CDR1 is LNHDA and CDR2 SQIVND (reference sequence). Unmatched junction bases numbered 8, after V lost 7 bases and J lost 3 bases. CDR3 sequence (DNA): TGTGCCAGTATGCAGACAGGGAGCGACTATGGCTACACCTTC. It codes for CASMQTGSDYGYTF.

CDR3 protein: CASSRGGNEQFF. CDR3 nucleotide sequence: TGTGCCAGCAGCCGGGGGGGAAATGAGCAGTTCTTC. The rearrangement links TRBV7-8 to TRBJ2-1; 8 nucleotides agree with TRBD2. The J segment lost 7 bases and the V segment lost 5 bases, leaving 1 base of the junction unmatched. The CDR3 is 12 amino acids. Germline loops: CDR1 SGHVS, CDR2 FQNEAQ.

This chain uses TRBV5-1 with TRBJ1-2; TRBD1 aligns across 11 bases. The V and J ends lost 2 bases and 3 bases, in that order; junction bases with no gene match: 3. There are 15 residues in the CDR3. Germline V gene data show CDR1 as SGHRS and CDR2 as YFSETQ. The CDR3 loop reads CASSFGTGGDYGYTF. In DNA form, the CDR3 reads TGCGCCAGCAGCTTCGGGACAGGGGGAGACTATGGCTACACCTTC.

The V call is TRBV7-9, the J call TRBJ1-3; 9 bases line up with TRBD1. This CDR3 has 15 residues. Losses at the gene ends were 2 bases for V and 3 bases for J; bases not matched to a gene: 2. The germline gives CDR1 SEHNR, CDR2 FQNEAQ (reference sequence). CDR3 residues: CASSLTGGGGNTIYF. In DNA, the CDR3 is TGTGCCAGCAGCTTAACAGGGGGCGGTGGAAACACCATATATTTT.

This chain links TRBV5-1 with TRBJ2-5; a possible D gene is TRBD2 (7 bases). The germline V and J ends were trimmed by 10 bases and 2 bases, with 18 bases remaining between them. The CDR3 loop spans 14 amino acids. Germline CDR1 reads SGHRS; CDR2 reads YFSETQ. The CDR3 DNA reads TGCGCCCCAAGGGGGGGGCCTAAGCAAGAGACCCAGTACTTC. Translated: CAPRGGPKQETQYF.

The V and J genes are TRBV9 and TRBJ1-5; 7 bases agree with TRBD1. The CDR3 has 15 residues. The V and J ends lost 4 bases and 5 bases, in that order; junction bases with no gene match: 9. Germline lookup yields CDR1 SGDLS and CDR2 YYNGEE. CDR3 sequence (DNA): TGTGCCAGCAGCCCCCGGGGACAGCGGGATCAGCCCCAGCATTTT. Amino acids: CASSPRGQRDQPQHF.

J is TRBJ2-7 and V is TRBV11-2, with a possible D match to TRBD1 (6 bases). Germline V gene lookup returns CDR1 SGHAT and CDR2 FQNNGV. The CDR3 loop spans 15 amino acids. Trimming left V 4 bases short and J 4 bases short, with 17 bases between. The CDR3 spells CASSSGTTRVYEQYF. CDR3 DNA sequence: TGTGCCAGCAGCTCCGGGACAACTAGAGTTTACGAGCAGTACTTC.

The chain links TRBV4-2 to TRBJ2-2; 9 positions match TRBD2. This CDR3 is 17 amino acids long. Germline CDR1 and CDR2: LGHNA and YNFKEQ. Trimming cost V 1 base and J 5 bases; bases outside gene matches: 8. CDR3 sequence: CASSQVGGGARTGELFF. CDR3 DNA: TGTGCCAGCAGCCAAGTTGGCGGGGGGGCCAGGACCGGGGAGCTGTTTTTT.

This chain joins TRBV5-1 and TRBJ1-2, with D possibly matching TRBD1 (5 bases). V lost 4 bases to trimming and J lost 6 bases, with 13 bases between them. Germline loops: CDR1 SGHRS, CDR2 YFSETQ. CDR3 length: 13 residues. The CDR3 loop is CASSLTVIDGYTF. CDR3 coding DNA: TGCGCCAGCAGCCTGACAGTTATCGATGGCTACACCTTC.

The V and J genes are TRBV7-9 and TRBJ2-5; D possibly corresponds to TRBD2 (5 bases). Germline V CDR1 and CDR2: SEHNR, FQNEAQ (reference sequence). With 5 bases removed from V and 2 bases from J, the gap between germline ends came to 9 bases. This CDR3 is 13 amino acids long. The CDR3 DNA reads as TGTGCCAGCAGCAAGACTAATCAAGAGACCCAGTACTTC. Translation: CASSKTNQETQYF. Combining the CDR3 with reference TRBV7-9 and TRBJ2-5 gives the whole variable domain DTGVSQNPRHKITKRGQNVTFRCDPISEHNRLYWYRQTLGQGPEFLTYFQNEAQLEKSRLLSDRFSAERPKGSFSTLEIQRTEQGDSAMYLCASSKTNQETQYFGPGTRLLVL.

CDR3 protein: CASSLTTGAYNEQFF. The CDR3 DNA reads as TGTGCCAGCAGCTTAACGACCGGGGCCTACAATGAGCAGTTCTTC. The V call is TRBV7-2, the J call TRBJ2-1, with a possible D match to TRBD2 (5 bases). The CDR3 extends over 15 amino acids. Germline V CDR1 and CDR2: SGHTA, FQGNSA. Trimming cost V 2 bases and J 2 bases, with 10 bases left between them.

This clone turned up a few times. V gene TRBV2 combines with J gene TRBJ1-6; no clear D. The germline V gene encodes CDR1 SNHLY and CDR2 FYNNEI. V was pared by 3 bases and J by 6 bases, with 3 bases between. The CDR3 runs 12 residues. CDR3 sequence reads: CASSDSNSPLHF. The CDR3 DNA sequence: TGTGCCAGCAGTGACAGTAATTCACCCCTCCACTTT.

The chain carries TRBV6-1 and TRBJ1-5, with D hard to call. Germline CDR1 is MNHNS and CDR2 is SASEGT. V was cut by 1 base and J by 4 bases, with 14 bases left in between. This CDR3 contains 16 residues. DNA for the CDR3: TGTGCCAGCAGTGAAGGGGCCGCCGTTTGGAATCAGCCCCAGCATTTT. Translated, it gives CASSEGAAVWNQPQHF.

The chain joins TRBV2 to TRBJ2-7, with 8 bases aligning to TRBD2. Per the germline V gene, CDR1 is SNHLY and CDR2 is FYNNEI. CDR3 length equals 14 residues. V lost 5 bases and J lost 5; bases outside the gene matches: 8. DNA of the CDR3: TGTGCCAGCAGTTTCGGCGGGGGGATCGACGAGCAGTACTTC. Translating it yields CASSFGGGIDEQYF.

The chain has TRBV19 and TRBJ2-3; a weak D match, TRBD2 (5 bases). Germline V gives CDR1 LNHDA, CDR2 SQIVND (reference sequence). The CDR3 is 15 residues long. V was shortened by 7 bases and J by 5 bases, with 19 bases between the two germline ends. CDR3 region: CASTHRGLAGDTQYF. CDR3 DNA sequence: TGTGCCAGTACCCACCGAGGGCTAGCAGGAGATACGCAGTATTTT.

In regard to this clone: This CDR3 is also generated by other DNA sequences in the sample. This sequence joins TRBV6-5 and TRBJ1-2, with unresolved D. Germline V CDR1 and CDR2: MNHEY, SVGAGI. V was pared by 6 bases and J by 2 bases, with 10 bases between. CDR3 length: 13 amino acids. The CDR3 nucleotides read TGTGCCAGCAGCCCTGGTCGGAACTATGGCTACACCTTC. Protein sequence: CASSPGRNYGYTF.

The rearrangement uses TRBV6-5 and TRBJ2-5; D gene ambiguous. The V end lost 0 bases, the J end lost 5 bases, and 10 bases lay between the germline ends. The length of the CDR3 is 14 residues. The germline V gene has CDR1 MNHEY and CDR2 SVGAGI. DNA for the CDR3: TGTGCCAGCAGTTACTCGATATCCGGGGAGACCCAGTACTTC. Encoded protein: CASSYSISGETQYF.